The present T cell receptor (beta chain) was sequenced within a study of CD8 T cells in Susac syndrome (dated by TCRdb to the late 2010s). Regarding the complete study: Repertoire sequencing was used to test whether CD8+ T cell activation and differentiation in Susac syndrome was antigen driven. What the authors observed across the whole study: The number of individuals in the TCR sequencing and HLA analysis was acknowledged as relatively small.

High-throughput TCR beta sequencing profiled peripheral blood CD8+ and CD4+ T cells from healthy donors, Susac syndrome patients and multiple sclerosis patients. The multiple sclerosis controls were treatment-naive patients whose relapsing-remitting disease, either stable or active, fulfilled the revised McDonald criteria. Bulk CD8+ and CD4+ T cells were purified by magnetic negative isolation, while CD8+ TEMRA cells were enriched using FACS. Blood was drawn into EDTA tubes, processed within 24 hours, and PBMCs were isolated by density gradient centrifugation. PBMCs intended for TCR sequencing were frozen in liquid nitrogen and were later thawed in a 37 degrees C water bath. The sorted or isolated CD4+, CD8+ and CD8+ TEMRA cells had a purity of 90% or higher. There are 14 amino acids in the CDR3, from cysteine to phenylalanine inclusive. Kept here is only the CDR3 DNA, which spans 42 bases and is read in frame from base 1. V drops 7 bases and J drops 3 bases, leaving 12 bases in between. Via the germline V gene, CDR1 is SGHVS and CDR2 FQNEAQ.

RNA was extracted using the RNeasy kit, and about 0.45 to 1 ug of the RNA was reverse transcribed with random hexamers. The immunoSEQ multiplex PCR assay, covering 54 Vbeta and 13 Jbeta segments, was used to amplify TCR beta CDR3 regions. To correct PCR amplification bias, a synthetic template baseline was used for both primer optimization and computational correction. The source study handled its data this way. Reads were assigned to V, D and J genes according to IMGT and analyzed in immunoSEQ Analyzer, with only productive sequences retained. To calculate clonality, Shannon entropy was normalized by log2 of the number of productive unique sequences and then subtracted from one. For each patient and control, public and private clones were evaluated within the 100 most prevalent clones. Susac-specific clones were defined as absent from healthy and MS cohorts, 1052 published viral clones and other ImmuneACCESS disease sequences. In TCRdb, the public reads were trimmed at Q25 with fastp and aligned with MiXCR, with productive beta chains retained. Each CDR3 protein gets just one entry, which takes the most common genes and DNA from the rows behind it. The V and J calls, along with clone size, are taken from TCRdb and not from the paper's own processing. The sample records roughly 200,000 distinct CDR3 sequences, more than 85% of which are singletons. About 0.08% of the sample is taken by the ten largest.

A note on this clonotype: Its cognate antigen has yet to be identified. It has no much larger one-base neighbor in the sample; base qualities were not kept.

The sequencing input was CD4+ T cells from PBMCs. This sequence uses TRBV7-8 and TRBJ2-2; TRBD1 could be the D gene, as 5 bases match. The sequence was collected from a human donor with multiple sclerosis. CDR3 protein: CASIPGLHTGELFF. Here is the DNA: TGTGCCAGCATCCCAGGGTTGCACACCGGGGAGCTGTTTTTT.